This T cell receptor (beta chain) originates from a study of T cells after posttransplantation cyclophosphamide. Overall study findings and caveats: Tissue-infiltrating T cells from skin or gut overlapped little with blood T cells. Donor-recipient repertoire similarity was low at 1-2 months, rising over year one. Recipient CMV seropositivity and CMV reactivation strongly tracked TRB clonality.

Germline V lookup: CDR1 SGDLS, CDR2 YYNGEE. The germline V and J ends were trimmed by 1 base and 5 bases, with 13 bases remaining between them. The CDR3 consists of 15 residues. The related graft donor's blood sample was taken on the day of bone marrow donation. Notes on this clone: Antigen unknown.

Profiling relied on immunoSEQ multiplex PCR, and the TCRdb table lists in-frame clones only, not all of them. The sample yields 35,000 to 45,000 clones, without any singletons. The receptor was derived from a man aged 40-50 years in good health, CMV-negative, and a related stem cell transplant donor. Sequenced input: PBMCs. The chain recombines TRBV9 with TRBJ2-1; unclear D gene. CDR3 amino acids: CASSVRPDTDNEQFF. CDR3 nucleotide sequence: TGTGCCAGCAGCGTAAGGCCTGATACAGACAATGAGCAGTTCTTC. The full variable domain, in which reference TRBV9 and TRBJ2-1 provide the parts outside the CDR3, is DSGVTQTPKHLITATGQRVTLRCSPRSGDLSVYWYQQSLDQGLQFLIQYYNGEERAKGNILERFSAQQFPDLHSELNLSSLELGDSALYFCASSVRPDTDNEQFFGPGTRLTVL.